The T cell receptor (beta chain) under discussion was sequenced for a study of CD4 T cells in relation to SARS-CoV-2 and coronaviruses (dated by TCRdb to 2020 to 2022). Looking at the study overall: In the ViraFEST assay, PBMCs were cultured with antigen for roughly ten days, after which TCR beta CDR3s were sequenced to identify antigen-specific clonal expansions. A different TCR-beta assay, based on Illumina, was used to sequence expansion assays from other donors in the study. An HIV-1 Nef peptide pool or a culture without peptide was used as the negative reference condition. HLA restriction was mapped for shared crossreactive spike epitopes using patient-derived lymphoblastoid cell lines. The Adaptive Biotechnologies TCR-sequencing kit was used for samples from a few pre-COVID donors and for the naive versus memory experiments, whereas the other data were Illumina-based. Memory CD4+ T cell crossreactivity between SARS-CoV-2 and common cold coronavirus spike proteins was assessed at the TCR clonotype level in the study.

The library was obtained by the immunoSEQ multiplex PCR assay. Regarding the original processing steps: During preprocessing, nonproductive sequences were removed, along with CDR3s that did not begin with C, did not end with F or W, or were shorter than 7 amino acids. The MANAFEST web app was used to call antigen-specific clonotypes on the basis of expansion compared with the reference and with other culture wells. A clone counted as positive if significantly expanded in 2 of 3 replicate wells versus the reference culture at FDR below 0.05. For a clone to be considered positive, significant expansion relative to all other tandem wells and an odds ratio above 5 were also required. CDR3 homology was quantified as pairwise Levenshtein distance, calculated with the stringdist R package after three terminal residues were trimmed from each end. Sourced from immuneACCESS, this table was stored by TCRdb with only in-frame sequences that have V and J called. A share of the clones is absent; for the studies checked, an unresolved V gene accounts for under half, and the remainder has no known explanation. V and J calls and clone size are copied from that table; D and trimming were computed from the DNA. The sample records about 26,000 clones, just under 75% of which are singletons. The top ten constitute about a fifth of the sample.

Study-wide findings and limitations: Because no donor provided both pre-pandemic and post-infection samples, tracing the source of pre-existing responses was limited. Compared with monoreactive clones, crossreactive clones had significantly weaker SARS-CoV-2-driven expansion, a result consistent with antigenic imprinting. The study was limited by small numbers of patients and tested TCRs. Memory CD4+ clonotypes crossrecognizing SARS-CoV-2 and at least one common cold coronavirus spike were found in approximately 60% of donors. Crossreactivity analysis centred on spike protein, so crossreactivity against other viral proteins was not assessed.

Compared with germline, V lacks 4 bases and J lacks 3 bases; bases without a gene match: 11. For CDR1 and CDR2, the germline V gene (reference sequence) lists LNHDA and SQIVND. Inclusive of the bounding cysteine and phenylalanine, the CDR3 is 16 residues long. Only the CDR3 DNA is retained, 48 bases long and in frame from the first base. About this clone itself: It has no known antigen specificity. Per-nucleotide qualities are absent, and no much larger clonotype sits a single base away.

CD4+ T cells from unexposed donors were collected before the COVID-19 pandemic (2011-2018). The EasySep CD4+ T cell isolation kit was used to isolate CD4+ T cells once the cultures had run for nine to eleven days. As far as cell numbers permitted, CD4+ T cells from unexposed donors were tested for reactivity against SARS-CoV-2 S and N as well as four spike pools from common cold coronaviruses. Each well received under 2.5 million PBMCs, cultured in IMDM supplemented with about 5% human AB serum and around 9 IU/ml IL-2. Half of the culture medium was replaced with fresh IL-2-containing medium on days 3 and 7. In general, every peptide culture condition was set up in three replicate wells. Leukapheresis product for the unexposed donors was bought commercially. Ficoll-Paque PLUS gradient centrifugation was used to isolate PBMCs from leukapheresis product or whole blood. PBMCs were either cryopreserved at -140°C or used fresh in the expansion assay. The QIAamp Micro DNA Kit was used to extract genomic DNA from the CD4+ T cells.

Sequenced input: CD4+ T cells from PBMCs, cultured in vitro. The sequence was obtained from a human donor in good health. The chain was built from TRBV19 and TRBJ2-7; TRBD1 fits 8 bases in the junction. The CDR3 here reads CASSTPPTGVGYEQYF. In nucleotides, the sequence is TGTGCCAGTAGTACCCCTCCGACAGGGGTCGGCTACGAGCAGTACTTC.